Listed below are T cell receptor beta chains from one sample, sequenced in a study of OX40 agonist ivuxolimab in advanced cancers. Sequencing used immunoSEQ multiplex PCR; TCRdb keeps in-frame clones, though not all of them. The table lists roughly 100,000 clones, roughly 90% of them singletons. The sample here was CD4+ or CD8+ T cells sorted from blood, taken in a trial of the OX40 agonist ivuxolimab. All receptors come from an adult with an advanced solid tumor such as melanoma, head and neck, liver or kidney cancer. The CDR3 runs from the conserved cysteine through the conserved F or W. A D gene is named only where the DNA matches it firmly. Size values are once, few and many counts, or a class for expanded clones, and some rows have none.

NA	14	TRBV10-2	TRBJ2-2	NA	CASSVWRAAGELFF	TGCGCCAGCAGTGTGTGGAGGGCAGCCGGGGAGCTGTTTTTT
once	14	TRBV15	TRBJ2-7	TRBD2	CATSRGTSSYEQYF	TGTGCCACCAGCAGAGGGACTAGCTCCTACGAGCAGTACTTC
NA	18	TRBV2	TRBJ1-3	NA	CASSERGRGISSGNTIYF	TGTGCCAGCAGTGAAAGAGGAAGGGGCATCAGCTCTGGAAACACCATATATTTT
NA	13	TRBV27	TRBJ1-1	NA	CASSLGRNTEAFF	TGTGCCAGCAGTTTGGGTCGGAACACTGAAGCTTTCTTT
NA	17	TRBV2	TRBJ2-7	NA	CASSGSLLGVREYEQYF	TGTGCCAGCAGTGGGAGCCTGCTGGGGGTAAGGGAGTACGAGCAGTACTTC
NA	13	TRBV25-1	TRBJ2-2	NA	CASSDRRTGELFF	TGTGCCAGCAGTGATAGACGCACCGGGGAGCTGTTTTTT
NA	16	TRBV6-1	TRBJ2-7	NA	CASSDRRLLQGHEQYF	TGTGCCAGCAGTGATAGGAGATTACTCCAGGGGCACGAGCAGTACTTC
NA	15	TRBV4-1	TRBJ2-2	TRBD2	CASRASGGGTGELFF	TGCGCCAGCAGAGCAAGCGGGGGAGGCACCGGGGAGCTGTTTTTT
NA	14	TRBV27	TRBJ2-7	NA	CASSPRRVGYEQYF	TGTGCCAGCAGTCCCCGCCGTGTGGGGTACGAGCAGTACTTC
NA	15	TRBV4-3	TRBJ1-5	NA	CASSQDVGGLQPQHF	TGCGCCAGCAGCCAAGATGTGGGGGGCCTACAGCCCCAGCATTTT
NA	16	TRBV7-9	TRBJ2-2	NA	CASSPRGQDYIGELFF	TGTGCCAGCAGCCCGCGGGGGCAGGACTATATCGGGGAGCTGTTTTTT
NA	15	TRBV27	TRBJ2-1	TRBD2	CASSTTSGGYNEQFF	TGTGCCAGCAGTACCACTAGCGGGGGGTACAATGAGCAGTTCTTC
NA	15	TRBV9	TRBJ2-2	NA	CASSAGASANGELFF	TGTGCCAGCAGTGCAGGGGCTAGCGCAAACGGGGAGCTGTTTTTT
NA	14	TRBV27	TRBJ1-1	TRBD1	CASSLSTGGTEAFF	TGTGCCAGCAGTTTGTCGACAGGGGGCACTGAAGCTTTCTTT
once	12	TRBV4-2	TRBJ2-2	NA	CASSQNTGELFF	TGTGCCAGCAGCCAGAACACCGGGGAGCTGTTTTTT
NA	14	TRBV27	TRBJ1-3	NA	CASSLLPGSHTIYF	TGTGCCAGCAGTTTGTTACCAGGGTCTCACACCATATATTTT
few	14	TRBV29-1	TRBJ1-1	TRBD1	CSVARDSLNTEAFF	TGCAGCGTGGCCCGGGACAGCCTGAACACTGAAGCTTTCTTT
NA	13	TRBV13	TRBJ1-1	NA	CASSLGTIRGAFF	TGTGCCAGCAGCTTAGGGACTATTAGAGGGGCTTTCTTT
NA	12	TRBV30	TRBJ2-7	NA	CAWSVTASEQYF	TGTGCCTGGAGTGTAACAGCATCCGAGCAGTACTTC
NA	14	TRBV19	TRBJ2-7	TRBD1	CASSVVTGAYEQYF	TGTGCCAGTAGTGTGGTGACAGGGGCCTACGAGCAGTACTTC
NA	11	TRBV20-1	TRBJ2-7	TRBD2	CRVLAGHEQYF	TGCAGAGTTTTAGCGGGGCACGAGCAGTACTTC
once	13	TRBV9	TRBJ1-2	NA	CASSAGELYGYTF	TGTGCCAGCAGCGCAGGGGAACTTTATGGCTACACCTTC
NA	13	TRBV11-3	TRBJ1-6	NA	CASSVTVNSPLHF	TGTGCCAGCAGCGTGACAGTCAATTCACCCCTCCACTTT
NA	15	TRBV4-2	TRBJ2-7	NA	CASSPWGGGTYEQYF	TGTGCCAGCAGCCCATGGGGAGGGGGCACCTACGAGCAGTACTTC
NA	14	TRBV6-5	TRBJ1-5	NA	CASSNRASGQPQHF	TGTGCCAGCAGTAATAGGGCTTCCGGACAGCCCCAGCATTTT
NA	13	TRBV28	TRBJ2-5	TRBD2	CASRLAGQETQYF	TGTGCCAGCAGACTAGCGGGGCAAGAGACCCAGTACTTC
NA	16	TRBV5-6	TRBJ2-3	TRBD2	CASSWDLAGGPHTQYF	TGTGCCAGCAGCTGGGACTTAGCGGGAGGGCCACATACGCAGTATTTT
NA	14	TRBV4-3	TRBJ1-1	NA	CASSQESRNTEAFF	TGCGCCAGCAGCCAAGAATCCAGGAACACTGAAGCTTTCTTT
NA	12	TRBV13	TRBJ1-5	NA	CASSPRNQPQHF	TGTGCCAGCAGCCCGCGCAATCAGCCCCAGCATTTT
NA	16	TRBV5-1	TRBJ2-1	TRBD2	CASSFQAGGPRNEQFF	TGCGCCAGCAGCTTTCAAGCGGGAGGGCCACGAAATGAGCAGTTCTTC
once	17	TRBV9	TRBJ2-5	TRBD2	CASSVDGTSGNQETQYF	TGTGCCAGCAGCGTAGATGGGACTAGCGGGAACCAAGAGACCCAGTACTTC
NA	11	TRBV28	TRBJ1-2	NA	CASSPAHGYTF	TGTGCCAGCAGTCCTGCGCATGGCTACACCTTC
NA	15	TRBV6-5	TRBJ1-5	TRBD1	CASSYSGQGRQPQHF	TGTGCCAGCAGTTACTCGGGACAGGGACGCCAGCCCCAGCATTTT
NA	12	TRBV29-1	TRBJ1-1	NA	CSVDRGNTEAFF	TGCAGCGTTGACAGGGGGAACACTGAAGCTTTCTTT